This T cell receptor beta chain was obtained from a study of regulatory T cells in long-lasting Graves disease. The TCR beta library used iRepertoire HTBI primers with Arm-PCR amplification of CDR3. TCRdb analysed the multiplex PCR reads with MiXCR anew, one entry per CDR3 protein. The sample yields 530,000 or so distinct CDR3 sequences, around 15% seen once. The CDR3 has 17 residues. Germline V CDR1 and CDR2: SGHTA, FQGNSA. Concerning this clonotype itself: This sequence may be a read error, since a much larger clone differs from it by one base.

Specified time point: newly diagnosed GD, antithyroid drugs for less than 3 months. RNA isolated from PBMCs was used to make the TCR library. These same data were also listed under a study on T cells in Graves' hyperthyroidism and ophthalmopathy. That study reports: The diagnoses drew upon clinical symptoms, serum thyroxine and TRAb, thyroid ultrasound and orbital computed tomography. With a median lead of approximately 6.4 months before onset, the model predicted ophthalmopathy.

The sequences come from peripheral blood mononuclear cells (PBMCs), collected at new diagnosis, from a patient treated with antithyroid drugs. V usage is TRBV7-2 and J usage is TRBJ1-2, with a tentative D call TRBD1 (6 bases). The receptor was isolated from a man younger than 35 with Graves disease. The CDR3 protein is CASSAHGTGASYGGYAF. Written as DNA, the CDR3 is TGTGCCAGCAGCGCCCACGGTACGGGGGCGTCCTATGGTGGCTACGCCTTC. Supplemented by reference TRBV7-2 and TRBJ1-2, the full variable domain reads GAGVSQSPSNKVTEKGKDVELRCDPISGHTALYWYRQSLGQGLEFLIYFQGNSAPDKSGLPSDRFSAERTGGSVSTLTIQRTQQEDSAVYLCASSAHGTGASYGGYAFGSGTRLTVV.